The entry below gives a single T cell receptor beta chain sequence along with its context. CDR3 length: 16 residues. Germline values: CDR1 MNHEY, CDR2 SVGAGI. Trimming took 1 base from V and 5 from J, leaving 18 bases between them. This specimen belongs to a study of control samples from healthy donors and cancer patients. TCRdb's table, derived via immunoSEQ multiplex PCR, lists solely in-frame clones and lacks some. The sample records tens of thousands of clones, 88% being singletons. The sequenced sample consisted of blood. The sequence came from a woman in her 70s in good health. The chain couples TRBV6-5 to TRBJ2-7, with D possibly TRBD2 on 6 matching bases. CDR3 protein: CASSYFPSGVGHEQYF. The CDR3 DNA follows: TGTGCCAGCAGTTACTTTCCATCGGGGGTTGGCCACGAGCAGTACTTC.